These 5 T cell receptor beta chains share one sample of origin, sequenced in a study of blood T cell repertoires in COVID-19 (dated by TCRdb to the early 2020s). The library came from the immunoSEQ multiplex PCR assay. The source is immuneACCESS, and TCRdb retained only in-frame sequences with V and J called. Part of the clones is not carried over; for the studies checked, unresolved V genes explain less than half of this, and the remainder is unexplained. For this sample there are over 70,000 clones; 85% to 90% appear just once. Jointly, the top ten make up approximately 4.3% of the sample. Material: peripheral blood. Receptors were obtained from a woman aged 80 or over with active or convalescent COVID-19.

The chain employs TRBV6-5 and TRBJ2-7, with 8 bases fitting TRBD1. The V and J ends lost 8 bases and 4 bases, in that order; junction bases with no gene match: 7. Germline CDR1 MNHEY, CDR2 SVGAGI. The CDR3 is made up of 13 amino acids. As DNA, the CDR3 is TGTGCCAGCCGGCCAGGGGGCGTTTACGAGCAGTACTTC. It codes for CASRPGGVYEQYF.

The J gene is TRBJ1-6, the V gene TRBV5-1; 7 bases are a match to TRBD1. The CDR3 has 14 amino acids. V shed 4 bases, J shed 7 bases, and the junction held 5 bases outside the gene matches. Germline lookup yields CDR1 SGHRS and CDR2 YFSETQ. For the CDR3, the DNA is TGCGCCAGCAGCCCGGACAGGTCAAATTCACCCCTCCACTTT. It translates to CASSPDRSNSPLHF.

The gene calls are TRBV11-2 and TRBJ2-1; maybe TRBD2 (6 bases). Germline CDR1 reads SGHAT; CDR2 reads FQNNGV. The CDR3 covers 15 residues. Between the trimmed V and J ends, which lost 6 bases and 3 bases, there was a span of 15 bases. Here the CDR3 reads CASSFRVADYNEQFF. CDR3 DNA sequence: TGTGCCAGCAGTTTCCGGGTAGCGGACTACAATGAGCAGTTCTTC. The variable domain in full, completed from reference TRBV11-2 and TRBJ2-1, reads EAGVAQSPRYKIIEKRQSVAFWCNPISGHATLYWYQQILGQGPKLLIQFQNNGVVDDSQLPKDRFSAERLKGVDSTLKIQPAKLEDSAVYLCASSFRVADYNEQFFGPGTRLTVL.

The chain has TRBV5-4 and TRBJ1-2; 8 bases agree with TRBD1. Germline loops: CDR1 SGHNT, CDR2 YYREEE (reference sequence). The CDR3 covers 15 residues. Trimming at V came to 5 bases and at J to 1 base, leaving 7 bases not matched to a gene. The CDR3 nucleotides read TGTGCCAGCAGGGCACAGGGGGGTGGTAACTATGGCTACACCTTC. Translating it yields CASRAQGGGNYGYTF.

V usage is TRBV6-5 and J usage is TRBJ1-5, with no clear D. This CDR3 is 15 amino acids long. V was cut by 8 bases and J by 5 bases, with 19 bases left in between. Germline V gene lookup returns CDR1 MNHEY and CDR2 SVGAGI. The CDR3 DNA reads TGTGCCAGCGCTTTTCCTGTGGCGGAGGATCAGCCCCAGCATTTT. This gives the protein CASAFPVAEDQPQHF.